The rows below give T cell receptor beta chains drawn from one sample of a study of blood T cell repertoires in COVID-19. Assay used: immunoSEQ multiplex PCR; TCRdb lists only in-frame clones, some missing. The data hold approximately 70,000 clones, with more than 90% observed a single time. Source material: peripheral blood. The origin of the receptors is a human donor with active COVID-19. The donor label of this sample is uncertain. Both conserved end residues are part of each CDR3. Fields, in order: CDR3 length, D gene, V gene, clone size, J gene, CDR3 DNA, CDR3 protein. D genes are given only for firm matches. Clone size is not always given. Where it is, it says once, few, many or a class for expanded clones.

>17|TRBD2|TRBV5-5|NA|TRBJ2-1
TGTGCCAGCAGCTTGGCCGGTAGCGGGAAGTCCTACAATGAGCAGTTCTTC
CASSLAGSGKSYNEQFF
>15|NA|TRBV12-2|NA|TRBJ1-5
TGTGCAAGTCGCTTATTTAAGTTACTAACGAGGCCCCAGCATTTT
CASRLFKLLTRPQHF
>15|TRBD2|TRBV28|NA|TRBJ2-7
TGTGCCAGCAGTTCAAGCGGGAGTGAGTCCTACGAGCAGTACTTC
CASSSSGSESYEQYF
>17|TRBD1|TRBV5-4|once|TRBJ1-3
TGTGCCAGCAGCTTGGCGTTGGGACAGGGGGCTGGAAACACCATATATTTT
CASSLALGQGAGNTIYF
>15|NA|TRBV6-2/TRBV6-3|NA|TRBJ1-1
TGTGCCAGCAGCTATCAGATCAGGGTCCACACTGAAGCTTTCTTT
CASSYQIRVHTEAFF
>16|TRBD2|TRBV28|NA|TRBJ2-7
TGTGCCAGCAGTAATGGGGGACTACCCAGCTCCTACGAGCAGTACTTC
CASSNGGLPSSYEQYF
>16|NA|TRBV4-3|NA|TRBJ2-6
TGCGCCAGCAGCCAAGAGTCGGGCTCTGGGGCCAACGTCCTGACTTTC
CASSQESGSGANVLTF
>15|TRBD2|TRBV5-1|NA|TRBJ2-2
TGCGCCAGCAGCGCACTAGCGGGAGACACCGGGGAGCTGTTTTTT
CASSALAGDTGELFF
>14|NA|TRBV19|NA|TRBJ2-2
TGTGCCAGCCTACGACTGGGGAACACCGGGGAGCTGTTTTTT
CASLRLGNTGELFF
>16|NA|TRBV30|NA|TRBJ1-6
TGTGCCTGGAGAGAAGGGTTGGGGGCAAGAGGTTCACCCCTCCACTTT
CAWREGLGARGSPLHF
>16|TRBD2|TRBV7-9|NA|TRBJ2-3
TGTGCCAGCAGCTTCATAGCGGGAGGGGGCACAGATACGCAGTATTTT
CASSFIAGGGTDTQYF
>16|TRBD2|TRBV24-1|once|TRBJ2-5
TGTGCCACCAGTGATTTTGGGACGGGAGGGGCAGAGACCCAGTACTTC
CATSDFGTGGAETQYF
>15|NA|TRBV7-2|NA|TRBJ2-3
TGTGCCAGCAGCTTGGGCGTCACTAGCACAGATACGCAGTATTTT
CASSLGVTSTDTQYF
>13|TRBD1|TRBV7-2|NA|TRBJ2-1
TGTGCCAGCAGCTTATTCAGGGGGAATGAGCAGTTCTTC
CASSLFRGNEQFF
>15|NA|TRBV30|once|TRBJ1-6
TGTGCCTGGAGGGCCGGGGGGGAATATAATTCACCCCTCCACTTT
CAWRAGGEYNSPLHF
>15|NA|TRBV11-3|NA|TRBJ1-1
TGTGCCAGCAGCTTTGGGGGGTACATGAACACTGAAGCTTTCTTT
CASSFGGYMNTEAFF
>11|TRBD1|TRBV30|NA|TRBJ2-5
TGTGCCGCCGACAGGGTAGAGACCCAGTACTTC
CAADRVETQYF
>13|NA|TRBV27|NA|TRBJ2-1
TGTGCCAGCAGTTTACTAGAATACAATGAGCAGTTCTTC
CASSLLEYNEQFF
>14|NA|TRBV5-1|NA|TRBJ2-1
TGCGCCAGCAGCTTGACCATAGACTCCAGTGAGCAGTTCTTC
CASSLTIDSSEQFF
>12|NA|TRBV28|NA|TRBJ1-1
TGTGCCAGCAGTTCGACAGTCACTGAAGCTTTCTTT
CASSSTVTEAFF
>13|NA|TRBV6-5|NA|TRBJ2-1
TGTGCCAGCAGTTACTCGCGGGCGGATGAGCAGTTCTTC
CASSYSRADEQFF
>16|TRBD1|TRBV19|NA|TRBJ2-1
TGTGCCAGTAGTACCCGACTTGGAGACAGGGGAGATGAGCAGTTCTTC
CASSTRLGDRGDEQFF
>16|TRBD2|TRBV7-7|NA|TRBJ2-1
TGTGCCAGCAGCTCATTAGCGGGAGGGCCTTTGGTTGAGCAGTTCTTC
CASSSLAGGPLVEQFF
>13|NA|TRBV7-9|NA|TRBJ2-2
TGTGCCAGCAGCTCGCAGTCTACCGGGGAGCTGTTTTTT
CASSSQSTGELFF
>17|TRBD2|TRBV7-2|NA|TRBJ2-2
TGTGCCAGCAGCTCCCGTGCTAGCGGGAGGAACACCGGGGAGCTGTTTTTT
CASSSRASGRNTGELFF
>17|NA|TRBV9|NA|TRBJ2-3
TGTGCCAGCAGCGCCAACCTAGGGGAGGGGGGCACAGATACGCAGTATTTT
CASSANLGEGGTDTQYF
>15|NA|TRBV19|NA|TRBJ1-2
TGTGCCAGTATTTCCAGCGTGGGAAGGGGTGAGGGCTACACCTTC
CASISSVGRGEGYTF
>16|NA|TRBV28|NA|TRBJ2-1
TGTGCCAGCAGTTTTGGTCGGCTAGATCCCTACAATGAGCAGTTCTTC
CASSFGRLDPYNEQFF
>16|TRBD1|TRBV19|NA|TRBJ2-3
TGTGCCAGTAGTACAAACAGACAGGGTGGCACAGATACGCAGTATTTT
CASSTNRQGGTDTQYF
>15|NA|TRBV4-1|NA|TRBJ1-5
TGCGCCAGCAGCCAAGAGGACAGCTGGGGGCAGCCCCAGCATTTT
CASSQEDSWGQPQHF
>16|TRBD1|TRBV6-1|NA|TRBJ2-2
TGTGCCAGCAGTGGCCCCGGGACAGCCAAGGGGGGGGAGCTGTTTTTT
CASSGPGTAKGGELFF
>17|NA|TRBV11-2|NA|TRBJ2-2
TGTGCCAGCAGCTCCTTTGAGAGAACAGCCAACACCGGGGAGCTGTTTTTT
CASSSFERTANTGELFF
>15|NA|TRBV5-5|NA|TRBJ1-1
TGTGCCAGCAGCCCGTGGGACACAGTGAACACTGAAGCTTTCTTT
CASSPWDTVNTEAFF
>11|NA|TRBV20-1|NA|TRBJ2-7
TGCAGTGCGAAGAGCGGTCACGAGCAGTACTTC
CSAKSGHEQYF
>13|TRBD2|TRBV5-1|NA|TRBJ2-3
TGCGCCAGCAGCATTAGCGGGATAGAGACGCAGTATTTT
CASSISGIETQYF
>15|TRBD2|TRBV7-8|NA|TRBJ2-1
TGTGCCAGCAGCTTAGGTCTAGCGGGGCTCAATGAGCAGTTCTTC
CASSLGLAGLNEQFF
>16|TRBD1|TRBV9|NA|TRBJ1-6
TGTGCCAGCAGCCAGGCCCCGGGACAGAATAATTCACCCCTCCACTTT
CASSQAPGQNNSPLHF
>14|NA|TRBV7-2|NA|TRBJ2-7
TGTGCCAGCAGCCCCGAGCGGAGCTCCTACGAGCAGTACTTC
CASSPERSSYEQYF
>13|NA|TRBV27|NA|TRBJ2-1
TGTGCCAGCAGTCAGAGCGGCTACAATGAGCAGTTCTTC
CASSQSGYNEQFF
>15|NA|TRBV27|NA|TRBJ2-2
TGTGCCAGCAGTTTCAGTGGAGAGAACACCGGGGAGCTGTTTTTT
CASSFSGENTGELFF
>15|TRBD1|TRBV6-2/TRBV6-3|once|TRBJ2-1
TGTGCCAGCAGTTTGGGACAGGGATCCTACAATGAGCAGTTCTTC
CASSLGQGSYNEQFF
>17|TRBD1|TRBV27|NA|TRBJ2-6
TGTGCCAGCAGTTCGGGGACAGGGAACTCTGGGGCCAACGTCCTGACTTTC
CASSSGTGNSGANVLTF
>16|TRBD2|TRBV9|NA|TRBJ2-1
TGTGCCAGCAGCGTAGAAGGGCTAGCGGGGGCCTATGAGCAGTTCTTC
CASSVEGLAGAYEQFF
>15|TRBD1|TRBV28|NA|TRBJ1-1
TGTGCCAGCAGCCACCTCGACAGGGCTAACACTGAAGCTTTCTTT
CASSHLDRANTEAFF
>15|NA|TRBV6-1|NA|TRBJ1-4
TGTGCCAGCAGTGATAACCGGGCGGGTAATGAAAAACTGTTTTTT
CASSDNRAGNEKLFF
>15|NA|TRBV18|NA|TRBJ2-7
TGTGCCAGCTCACCATCCCTCACAGGTACCTACGAGCAGTACTTC
CASSPSLTGTYEQYF
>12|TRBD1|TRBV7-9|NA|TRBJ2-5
TGTGCCAGCAGTCCGGGCAGGGGGACCCCTTACTTC
CASSPGRGTPYF
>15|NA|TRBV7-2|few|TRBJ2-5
TGTGCCAGCAGCTTAGTGGAGGGGAAACAAGAGACCCAGTACTTC
CASSLVEGKQETQYF
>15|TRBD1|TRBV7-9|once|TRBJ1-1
TGTGCCAGCAGCTTAGGGGACAGGATGAACACTGAAGCTTTCTTT
CASSLGDRMNTEAFF
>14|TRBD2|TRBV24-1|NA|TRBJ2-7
TGTGCCACCAGTGATTCCCTAGCGGCCTACGAGCAGTACTTC
CATSDSLAAYEQYF